Listed below are T cell receptor beta chains from one sample, sequenced in a study of CD8+ T cells in alopecia areata. Generated by immunoSEQ multiplex PCR, the TCRdb table keeps only in-frame clones and is missing some. The table lists 200,000 or so clones, approximately 52% of them singletons, with under 0.5% in the top ten. This sample comprised CD4+ T cells sorted from blood, obtained at week 0. The receptors stem from a human donor with alopecia areata. Both conserved end residues are part of each CDR3. Each record gives: D gene, V gene, J gene, clone size, CDR3 protein, CDR3 DNA. A D gene is named only where the DNA matches it firmly. Clone size is given for some rows only: seen once, a few or many times, or a class if the clone is expanded.

.,TRBV10-3,TRBJ1-2,once,CAISDRGNYGYTF,TGTGCCATCAGTGACAGGGGTAACTATGGCTACACCTTC
.,TRBV29-1,TRBJ2-1,.,CSVEERGLRTTGYNEQFF,TGCAGCGTTGAAGAGAGGGGGTTGAGGACTACTGGCTACAATGAGCAGTTCTTC
.,TRBV30,TRBJ2-3,.,CAWRRRGAGTDTQYF,TGTGCCTGGAGGAGGCGGGGAGCAGGCACAGATACGCAGTATTTT
TRBD1,TRBV2,TRBJ1-5,.,CASIGQGDQPQHF,TGTGCCAGCATCGGACAGGGTGATCAGCCCCAGCATTTT
.,TRBV7-7,TRBJ2-1,.,CASSPAGTTYNEQFF,TGTGCCAGCAGCCCCGCGGGGACCACCTACAATGAGCAGTTCTTC
.,TRBV13,TRBJ2-7,few,CASSSQGWEQYF,TGTGCCAGCAGCTCCCAGGGATGGGAGCAGTACTTC
.,TRBV5-1,TRBJ2-7,.,CASRPGRIAYEQYF,TGCGCCAGCAGACCCGGACGGATAGCCTACGAGCAGTACTTC
TRBD2,TRBV6-1,TRBJ2-1,few,CASRGLAAYNEQFF,TGTGCCAGCAGGGGACTAGCGGCTTACAATGAGCAGTTCTTC
.,TRBV11-2,TRBJ1-2,.,CASTSIRDNQLGYTF,TGTGCCAGCACATCCATCCGGGACAACCAGTTGGGCTACACCTTC
.,TRBV30,TRBJ2-5,.,CAWSVFSGVETQYF,TGTGCCTGGAGTGTGTTTTCGGGAGTGGAGACCCAGTACTTC
TRBD1,TRBV7-9,TRBJ2-3,many,CASSSTGYYDTQYF,TGTGCCAGCAGCTCGACAGGGTATTATGATACGCAGTATTTT
.,TRBV19,TRBJ1-2,.,CASSPRDRRGYGYTF,TGTGCCAGTAGTCCACGGGACCGACGCGGCTATGGCTACACCTTC
.,TRBV5-1,TRBJ2-1,.,CASSLDGSSYNEQFF,TGCGCCAGCAGCTTAGACGGGAGCTCCTACAATGAGCAGTTCTTC
.,TRBV14,TRBJ2-7,.,CASSPTSHSVYEQYF,TGTGCCAGCAGCCCCACTAGCCATTCGGTATACGAGCAGTACTTC
.,TRBV2,TRBJ1-1,once,CASNSVGGNTEAFF,TGTGCCAGCAACTCCGTGGGGGGGAACACTGAAGCTTTCTTT
.,TRBV30,TRBJ2-2,.,CAWSTYREGTGELFF,TGTGCCTGGAGTACCTACAGGGAGGGCACCGGGGAGCTGTTTTTT
TRBD1,TRBV4-1,TRBJ1-6,.,CASSQRDSFYSPLHF,TGCGCCAGCAGCCAAAGGGACAGCTTTTATTCACCCCTCCACTTT
.,TRBV29-1,TRBJ1-2,.,CSVVPVTGINYGYTF,TGCAGCGTTGTCCCGGTTACAGGGATTAACTATGGCTACACCTTC
.,TRBV15,TRBJ2-5,.,CATSRDLSGEETQYF,TGTGCCACCAGCAGAGATCTGTCAGGGGAAGAGACCCAGTACTTC
TRBD1,TRBV29-1,TRBJ2-3,.,CSVGADRGLPTDTQYF,TGCAGCGTTGGGGCAGACAGGGGTCTTCCCACAGATACGCAGTATTTT
TRBD1,TRBV29-1,TRBJ1-6,.,CSVGVTGDKNSPLHF,TGCAGCGTTGGAGTGACAGGGGACAAGAATTCACCCCTCCACTTT
.,TRBV9,TRBJ2-3,.,CASSAFTDTQYF,TGTGCCAGCAGCGCATTCACAGATACGCAGTATTTT
.,TRBV5-6,TRBJ2-3,.,CASSFQNTDTQYF,TGTGCCAGCAGCTTTCAGAACACAGATACGCAGTATTTT
TRBD1,TRBV30,TRBJ1-5,few,CAWSPGQGPQPQHF,TGTGCCTGGAGCCCGGGACAGGGCCCTCAGCCCCAGCATTTT
.,TRBV28,TRBJ2-2,few,CASSFSNTGELFF,TGTGCCAGCAGTTTTTCGAACACCGGGGAGCTGTTTTTT
TRBD1,TRBV7-6,TRBJ1-2,.,CASSFGPGTGANYGYTF,TGTGCCAGCAGCTTTGGCCCCGGGACAGGGGCTAACTATGGCTACACCTTC
TRBD2,TRBV7-9,TRBJ2-7,once,CASSFGLVREQYF,TGTGCCAGCAGCTTCGGACTAGTTCGGGAGCAGTACTTC
.,TRBV19,TRBJ1-5,.,CASSVGIKAYSNQPQHF,TGTGCCAGTAGTGTTGGAATCAAGGCATATAGCAATCAGCCCCAGCATTTT
TRBD1,TRBV7-6,TRBJ1-2,.,CASSSTPGQGAANYGYTF,TGTGCCAGCAGCTCTACCCCGGGACAGGGGGCCGCTAACTATGGCTACACCTTC
.,TRBV25-1,TRBJ2-6,.,CASGPSGRASGANVLTF,TGTGCCAGCGGACCGTCTGGACGAGCCTCTGGGGCCAACGTCCTGACTTTC
TRBD1,TRBV30,TRBJ1-1,.,CAWSPTWAGGNTEAFF,TGTGCCTGGAGCCCCACGTGGGCAGGGGGCAACACTGAAGCTTTCTTT
.,TRBV29-1,TRBJ1-2,.,CSVGPGGANYGYTF,TGCAGCGTTGGCCCCGGGGGGGCTAACTATGGCTACACCTTC
TRBD1,TRBV30,TRBJ1-2,once,CAWSGRRGSFGYTF,TGTGCCTGGAGTGGTCGCAGGGGGAGCTTTGGCTACACCTTC
.,TRBV7-9,TRBJ2-6,.,CASSGGSSGANVLTF,TGTGCCAGCAGCGGTGGGAGCTCTGGGGCCAACGTCCTGACTTTC
TRBD2,TRBV29-1,TRBJ2-5,.,CSVDGGSVKTQYF,TGCAGCGTTGATGGCGGGAGCGTAAAGACCCAGTACTTC
.,TRBV29-1,TRBJ2-3,.,CSVEIPPGRVDTQYF,TGCAGCGTTGAAATTCCGCCTGGCAGGGTAGATACGCAGTATTTT
TRBD2,TRBV30,TRBJ2-7,.,CALTSVNYEQYF,TGTGCCTTGACTAGCGTTAACTACGAGCAGTACTTC
TRBD1,TRBV18,TRBJ2-7,.,CASSPGGQALSYEQYF,TGTGCCAGCTCACCGGGGGGACAGGCCCTCTCCTACGAGCAGTACTTC
.,TRBV7-9,TRBJ2-1,.,CASSLVGGSSYNEQFF,TGTGCCAGCAGCTTAGTTGGGGGTTCCTCCTACAATGAGCAGTTCTTC
.,TRBV6-6,TRBJ2-1,.,CASSPPGTGDNEQFF,TGTGCCAGCAGTCCGCCCGGGACTGGAGACAATGAGCAGTTCTTC
.,TRBV5-4,TRBJ2-5,.,CASSAPGQETQYF,TGTGCCAGCAGCGCCCCGGGACAAGAGACCCAGTACTTC
.,TRBV6-1,TRBJ2-6,.,CASSAHSGDRSSGANVLTF,TGTGCCAGCAGTGCCCACTCAGGTGACAGAAGCTCTGGGGCCAACGTCCTGACTTTC
.,TRBV29-1,TRBJ2-3,.,CSVERGVDTQYF,TGCAGCGTTGAACGGGGAGTGGATACGCAGTATTTT
.,TRBV6-6,TRBJ2-2,.,CASSNRGNTGELFF,TGTGCCAGCAGTAATAGGGGGAACACCGGGGAGCTGTTTTTT
.,TRBV6-5,TRBJ2-6,.,CASSYRGVGANVLTF,TGTGCCAGCAGTTACAGGGGTGTTGGGGCCAACGTCCTGACTTTC
.,TRBV2,TRBJ2-3,.,CASRAWSGPSTDTQYF,TGTGCCAGCAGAGCCTGGTCAGGCCCTAGCACAGATACGCAGTATTTT
.,TRBV11-2,TRBJ2-2,.,CASSLQDRGIGGELFF,TGTGCCAGCAGCTTACAGGACCGGGGGATCGGCGGGGAGCTGTTTTTT
.,TRBV30,TRBJ2-7,few,CAWSQGYEQYF,TGTGCCTGGAGCCAAGGCTACGAGCAGTACTTC
TRBD1,TRBV10-3,TRBJ1-2,.,CAISDGTGLWYGYTF,TGTGCCATCAGTGATGGGACAGGGCTTTGGTATGGCTACACCTTC
TRBD1,TRBV6-1,TRBJ1-6,.,CASSVRDSTYNSPLHF,TGTGCCAGCAGTGTTCGGGACAGCACTTATAATTCACCCCTCCACTTT
.,TRBV6-5,TRBJ1-3,.,CASSNAGNTIYF,TGTGCCAGCTCCAACGCTGGAAACACCATATATTTT
.,TRBV30,TRBJ1-5,few,CASGARWPQHF,TGTGCTTCAGGGGCGCGTTGGCCCCAGCATTTT
.,TRBV5-4,TRBJ1-1,.,CASSLAWGTEAFF,TGTGCCAGCAGCTTGGCCTGGGGCACTGAAGCTTTCTTT
.,TRBV11-2,TRBJ2-7,.,CASSLTVSYEQYF,TGTGCCAGCAGCCTGACTGTTTCCTACGAGCAGTACTTC
TRBD1,TRBV19,TRBJ1-1,few,CASSLTGFDTEAFF,TGTGCCAGTAGTCTGACAGGGTTTGACACTGAAGCTTTCTTT
.,TRBV25-1,TRBJ2-3,.,CASSEWEGAVTDTQYF,TGTGCCAGCAGTGAATGGGAAGGAGCCGTCACAGATACGCAGTATTTT
.,TRBV29-1,TRBJ2-1,.,CSVGRSSYNEQFF,TGCAGCGTTGGCAGGAGCTCCTACAATGAGCAGTTCTTC